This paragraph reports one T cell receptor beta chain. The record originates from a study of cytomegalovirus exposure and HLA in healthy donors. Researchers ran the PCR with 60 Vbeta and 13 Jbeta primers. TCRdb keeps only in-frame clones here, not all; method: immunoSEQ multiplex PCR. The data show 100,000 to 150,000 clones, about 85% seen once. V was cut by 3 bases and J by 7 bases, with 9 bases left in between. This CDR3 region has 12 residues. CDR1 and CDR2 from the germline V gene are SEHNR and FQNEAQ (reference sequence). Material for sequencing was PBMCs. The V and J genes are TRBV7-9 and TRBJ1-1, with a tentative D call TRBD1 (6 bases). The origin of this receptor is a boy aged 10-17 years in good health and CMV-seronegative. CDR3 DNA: TGTGCCAGCAGCTTGAGGGGGAGTGAAGCTTTCTTT. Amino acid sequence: CASSLRGSEAFF.